The 3 T cell receptor beta chains given below trace back to one sample, sequenced in a study of cytomegalovirus exposure and HLA in healthy donors. Both 60 Vbeta primers and 13 Jbeta primers went into the PCR. This table comes from immunoSEQ multiplex PCR, and its TCRdb copy is limited to in-frame clones, with some not included. Among 150,000 to 200,000 clones listed, approximately 83% were seen once. Sequences were obtained from PBMCs. The receptor source for this set is a boy aged 2 to 9 in good health and CMV-seronegative.

V and J are TRBV6-5 and TRBJ2-4; TRBD1 matches 8 bases. This CDR3 is 15 amino acids long. The trim removed 6 bases at V and 6 bases at J, leaving 10 bases unmatched. Germline CDR1 reads MNHEY; CDR2 reads SVGAGI. The CDR3: CASRPPGQVSNIQYF. The DNA of the CDR3 is TGTGCCAGCAGACCTCCGGGACAGGTCTCAAACATTCAGTACTTC.

The chain couples TRBV7-9 to TRBJ2-2, with D possibly TRBD1 on 6 matching bases. Per the germline V gene, CDR1 is SEHNR and CDR2 is FQNEAQ (reference sequence). The V and J ends lost 2 bases and 1 base respectively, with 8 bases between them. The CDR3 runs to 15 residues. The CDR3 nucleotides read TGTGCCAGCAGCTTACAAGGGGGGAACACCGGGGAGCTGTTTTTT. Protein product: CASSLQGGNTGELFF.

The chain carries TRBV5-5 and TRBJ1-4; D uncertain. V shed 4 bases and J shed 4 bases, with 20 bases lying between them. This CDR3 is 17 amino acids long. Germline V CDR1 and CDR2: SGHKS, YYEKEE (reference sequence). The CDR3 sequence is CASSPIRMEFFNEKLFF. CDR3 nucleotides: TGTGCCAGCAGCCCGATTCGGATGGAGTTCTTTAATGAAAAACTGTTTTTT.